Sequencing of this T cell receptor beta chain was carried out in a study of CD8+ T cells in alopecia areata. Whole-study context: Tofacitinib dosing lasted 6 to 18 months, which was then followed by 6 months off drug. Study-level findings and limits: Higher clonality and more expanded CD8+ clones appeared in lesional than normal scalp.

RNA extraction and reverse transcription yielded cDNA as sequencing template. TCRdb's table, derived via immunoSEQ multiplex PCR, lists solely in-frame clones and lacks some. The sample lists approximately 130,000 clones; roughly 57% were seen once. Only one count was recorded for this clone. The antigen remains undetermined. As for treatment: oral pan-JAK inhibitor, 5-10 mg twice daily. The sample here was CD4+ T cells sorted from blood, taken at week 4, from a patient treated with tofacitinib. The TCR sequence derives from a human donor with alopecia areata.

The chain's CDR3 is CASRRGVELNTEAFF. As DNA, the CDR3 is TGTGCCAGCAGAAGGGGGGTTGAGTTGAACACTGAAGCTTTCTTT. This sequence joins TRBV6-5 and TRBJ1-1; tentative D call: TRBD1 (6 bases). The CDR3 spans 15 residues. The germline CDR1 and CDR2 sequences are MNHEY and SVGAGI. With 6 bases removed from V and 0 bases from J, the gap between germline ends came to 14 bases.